This T cell receptor beta chain was found in a study of T cell repertoires in ileal Crohn's disease. About the research overall: Surgery for a complication: stricturing in 61%, penetrating in about 40%. Findings and limits, study-wide: All patients with clonality above 26.8% had endoscopic recurrence.

Germline values: CDR1 SGHNT, CDR2 YYREEE (reference sequence). Trimming left V 1 base short and J 2 bases short, with 9 bases between. The CDR3 covers 15 residues. The assay was immunoSEQ multiplex PCR, and TCRdb's table has in-frame clones only and misses some. There are 25,000 to 30,000 clones in the sample; over 75% occur only once, and roughly 20% lies in the top ten. As to this clone: Its antigen is not identified.

The origin of this receptor is an adult with Crohn's disease. This chain uses TRBV5-4 with TRBJ2-2, with D possibly matching TRBD1 (5 bases). The sequenced sample consisted of ileal tissue. The CDR3 region is CASSLRTTNTGELFF. The CDR3 DNA reads TGTGCCAGCAGCTTGAGGACAACTAACACCGGGGAGCTGTTTTTT.